A single sample gave rise to the 27 T cell receptor beta chains below, sequenced in a study of radiation and T cells in renal cell carcinoma. The time point is: blood 2 weeks post-SBRT. Treatment here: 15 Gy SBRT to primary tumor, nephrectomy 4 weeks later. The method was immunoSEQ multiplex PCR; TCRdb's version includes in-frame clones alone and lacks a portion of them. The table has about 150,000 clones, roughly 87% seen once. The specimen was blood, collected from a patient whose treatment included radiotherapy and nephrectomy. Receptors originate from a woman aged 50 to 60 with renal cell carcinoma.

In DNA, the CDR3 is TGCGCCAGCAGCCAAGTCCCTAGCGGGGGTGCGAACACCGGGGAGCTGTTTTTT. Translated, it gives CASSQVPSGGANTGELFF. The chain carries TRBV4-1 and TRBJ2-2; TRBD2 aligns across 10 bases. In germline, CDR1 is MGHRA, CDR2 YSYEKL. The CDR3 runs to 18 residues. After removal of 1 base from V and 0 bases from J, the junction contained 5 bases not matched to a gene.

The chain uses TRBV5-1 and TRBJ2-3, with 11 bases identical to TRBD2. Germline-derived CDR1 and CDR2 are SGHRS and YFSETQ. This CDR3 is 16 amino acids long. The junction had 7 bases not matched to a gene; V was cut back by 3 bases and J by 4 bases. The CDR3 spells CASSSIAGGAADTQYF. CDR3 nucleotide sequence: TGCGCCAGCAGCTCGATAGCGGGGGGGGCTGCAGATACGCAGTATTTT.

V gene TRBV7-3 combines with J gene TRBJ2-2; D uncertain. CDR3 length: 13 amino acids. V shed 2 bases and J shed 2 bases, with 3 bases lying between them. The germline V gene encodes CDR1 SGHTA and CDR2 FQGTGA. The CDR3 DNA follows: TGTGCCAGCAGCTTAGACAACACCGGGGAGCTGTTTTTT. Protein product: CASSLDNTGELFF.

The chain carries TRBV4-2 and TRBJ2-1, with 10 bases that match TRBD1. Germline loops: CDR1 LGHNA, CDR2 YNFKEQ. The CDR3 covers 15 residues. The J segment lost 4 bases and the V segment lost 0 bases, leaving 0 bases of the junction unmatched. The DNA of the CDR3 is TGTGCCAGCAGCCAAGAGGGACAGGGGTACAATGAGCAGTTCTTC. Its translation is CASSQEGQGYNEQFF.

The chain couples TRBV6-5 to TRBJ2-6, with D perhaps given as TRBD1 or TRBD2 (5 bases each). The germline V gene encodes CDR1 MNHEY and CDR2 SVGAGI. V was clipped by 6 bases and J by 2 bases, with 11 bases between them. The CDR3 spans 15 residues. The CDR3 bases are TGTGCCAGCAGCAACGAGGGGACTGGGGCCAACGTCCTGACTTTC. This translates into CASSNEGTGANVLTF.

V is TRBV10-3 and J is TRBJ2-5; the match to TRBD2 covers 7 bases. The CDR3 consists of 13 residues. From germline, CDR1 is ENHRY and CDR2 SYGVKD. Unmatched junction bases numbered 0, after V lost 2 bases and J lost 3 bases. The CDR3 DNA is TGTGCCATCAGTGAGGCGGGGGAAGAGACCCAGTACTTC. Protein product: CAISEAGEETQYF.

The genes are TRBV9 and TRBJ2-2; 10 positions agree with TRBD1. Germline-derived CDR1 and CDR2 are SGDLS and YYNGEE. V trimming: 3 bases; J trimming: 1 base; junction bases outside the gene matches: 3. The CDR3 covers 16 residues. In DNA, the CDR3 is TGTGCCAGCAGCGGGAGGACAGGGGGGAACACCGGGGAGCTGTTTTTT. This codes for CASSGRTGGNTGELFF.

The chain links TRBV5-1 to TRBJ1-1; 9 bases are a match to TRBD1. Germline CDR1 SGHRS, CDR2 YFSETQ. The CDR3 extends over 14 amino acids. V trimming: 0 bases; J trimming: 11 bases; junction bases outside the gene matches: 8. The CDR3 reads CASSLGDREDLAFF. CDR3 nucleotides: TGCGCCAGCAGCTTGGGGGACAGGGAGGATTTGGCTTTCTTT.

CDR3 DNA sequence: TGTGCCAGCAGCTCACCCCGTGGGGCTGGCTACACCTTC. Protein product: CASSSPRGAGYTF. V and J are TRBV7-2 and TRBJ1-2, with a weak D call TRBD1 (5 bases). Germline V gene sequence: CDR1 SGHTA, CDR2 FQGNSA. The germline V and J ends were trimmed by 4 bases and 7 bases, with 13 bases remaining between them. The CDR3 is 13 amino acids.

CDR3 in DNA: TGTGCCAGTAGTGCTTCTAAGGGACAGGGGAAAACCGGGGAGCTGTTTTTT. Translation: CASSASKGQGKTGELFF. The gene calls are TRBV19 and TRBJ2-2; 10 nucleotides agree with TRBD1. This CDR3 is built from 17 residues. The J segment lost 5 bases and the V segment lost 5 bases, leaving 11 bases of the junction unmatched. Germline V gene data show CDR1 as LNHDA and CDR2 as SQIVND (reference sequence). Drawing the rest from reference TRBV19 and TRBJ2-2, the complete variable domain is DGGITQSPKYLFRKEGQNVTLSCEQNLNHDAMYWYRQDPGQGLRLIYYSQIVNDFQKGDIAEGYSVSREKKESFPLTVTSAQKNPTAFYLCASSASKGQGKTGELFFGEGSRLTVL.

The chain combines TRBV7-2 with TRBJ1-5; tentative D call: TRBD1 (5 bases). The V end was cut by 2 bases, the J end by 3 bases, with 11 bases between. The germline CDR1 and CDR2 sequences are SGHTA and FQGNSA. The CDR3 length is 15 residues. CDR3 DNA sequence: TGTGCCAGCAGCTTAAAGGGGCGGTTCAATCAGCCCCAGCATTTT. It translates to CASSLKGRFNQPQHF.

This rearrangement joins TRBV19 to TRBJ2-7; 7 bases align to TRBD2. V trimming: 2 bases; J trimming: 4 bases; junction bases outside the gene matches: 14. This CDR3 is built from 17 residues. Germline CDR1 and CDR2: LNHDA and SQIVND (reference sequence). The CDR3 spells CASSIHVTGLSGYEQYF. The CDR3 DNA follows: TGTGCCAGTAGTATACATGTAACGGGACTATCGGGGTACGAGCAGTACTTC.

This clone was recorded once. This chain links TRBV5-1 with TRBJ1-1; no definite D call. The germline V gene has CDR1 SGHRS and CDR2 YFSETQ. The CDR3 sequence is 13 residues long. Trimming took 1 base from V and 0 from J, leaving 4 bases between them. CDR3 sequence: CASSLYMNTEAFF. Here the CDR3 DNA reads TGCGCCAGCAGCTTGTACATGAACACTGAAGCTTTCTTT.

The V and J genes are TRBV9 and TRBJ2-2, with TRBD1 identical over 8 bases. Germline V CDR1 and CDR2: SGDLS, YYNGEE. After removal of 4 bases from V and 6 bases from J, the junction contained 8 bases not matched to a gene. CDR3 length: 15 amino acids. The CDR3 loop is CASSFGQGGAGELFF. In DNA form, the CDR3 reads TGTGCCAGCAGCTTCGGACAGGGAGGTGCCGGGGAGCTGTTTTTT.

This sequence joins TRBV13 and TRBJ1-2; the match to TRBD1 covers 9 bases. This CDR3 is 15 amino acids long. The V segment lost 3 bases and the J segment 1 base; nucleotides outside the gene matches: 3. Per the germline V gene, CDR1 is PRHDT and CDR2 is FYEKMQ (reference sequence). The chain's CDR3 is CASSLGQGLNYGYTF. In DNA, the CDR3 is TGTGCCAGCAGCTTGGGACAGGGCCTTAACTATGGCTACACCTTC.

The rearrangement uses TRBV5-1 and TRBJ1-2; 9 nucleotides line up with TRBD1. The germline V gene encodes CDR1 SGHRS and CDR2 YFSETQ. With V trimmed by 0 bases and J by 4 bases, 7 bases remained unmatched. The CDR3 contains 16 residues. The CDR3 reads CASSLGDRGSGYGYTF. The CDR3 DNA sequence: TGCGCCAGCAGCTTGGGAGACAGGGGGAGTGGCTATGGCTACACCTTC.

CDR3 sequence reads: CASSPRQGRETQYF. The CDR3 coding sequence is TGTGCCAGCTCACCGAGACAGGGACGGGAGACCCAGTACTTC. The chain uses TRBV18 and TRBJ2-5; 7 nucleotides align to TRBD1. V lost 3 bases and J lost 5; bases outside the gene matches: 6. CDR1 is KGHSH, CDR2 LQKENI, per germline. The CDR3 covers 14 residues.

Details on this clone: At one end the junction does not follow the germline gene, possibly because of a read error. V and J are TRBV18 and TRBJ2-5; the D gene could be TRBD1 or TRBD2 (5 bases each). Germline assignment: CDR1 KGHSH and CDR2 LQKENI. The CDR3 consists of 14 residues. Here the CDR3 DNA reads TGTGCCAGCTCCCCACCCGGGACGGCGGAGACCCAGTACTTC. As protein: CASSPPGTAETQYF. Complete variable domain (other parts from reference TRBV18 and TRBJ2-5): NAGVMQNPRHLVRRRGQEARLRCSPMKGHSHVYWYRQLPEEGLKFMVYLQKENIIDESGMPKERFSAEFPKEGPSILRIQQVVRGDSAAYFCASSPPGTAETQYFGPGTRLLVL.

The CDR3 region has the DNA TGTGCCAGCAGCGGTGGGACTTCCTACGAAAAACTGTTTTTT. Translated, it gives CASSGGTSYEKLFF. The chain has TRBV4-2 and TRBJ1-4, with a possible D match to TRBD1 (5 bases). Between the trimmed V and J ends, which lost 5 bases and 8 bases, there was a span of 15 bases. Germline V gene lookup returns CDR1 LGHNA and CDR2 YNFKEQ. This CDR3 has 14 residues.

The chain has TRBV5-5 and TRBJ1-1, with TRBD1 matching 12 bases. The CDR3 loop spans 17 amino acids. Germline V gene sequence: CDR1 SGHKS, CDR2 YYEKEE (reference sequence). The ends lost 0 bases at V and 1 base at J; junction bases unmatched: 4. The CDR3: CASSLEGTGGWNTEAFF. As DNA, the CDR3 is TGTGCCAGCAGCTTGGAAGGGACAGGGGGCTGGAACACTGAAGCTTTCTTT.

This chain joins TRBV11-2 and TRBJ1-2, with no clear D. This CDR3 spans 15 amino acids. The germline gives CDR1 SGHAT, CDR2 FQNNGV. V was clipped by 1 base and J by 8 bases, with 17 bases between them. The CDR3 protein is CASSLAVTGSLGYTF. Written as DNA, the CDR3 is TGTGCCAGCAGCTTAGCAGTGACGGGATCTTTGGGCTACACCTTC.

The chain couples TRBV19 to TRBJ2-3, with 7 bases that match TRBD1. CDR1 and CDR2 from the germline V gene are LNHDA and SQIVND (reference sequence). Germline trimming cut 5 bases from V and 2 bases from J; bases unmatched to any gene: 4. The CDR3 is made up of 14 amino acids. The CDR3 bases are TGTGCCAGTAGTCCGACAGGGACCACAGATACGCAGTATTTT. It is translated as CASSPTGTTDTQYF.

CDR3 sequence (DNA): TGTGCCAGCAGTGTTTCCGGGACAGGGCTTTACACCTTC. This sequence encodes CASSVSGTGLYTF. This chain connects TRBV25-1 to TRBJ1-2; 9 nucleotides match TRBD1. Germline-derived CDR1 and CDR2 are MGHDK and SYGVNS. J was trimmed by 11 bases and V by 4 bases; bases with no gene match: 8. The CDR3 totals 13 residues.

The table lists this clone with a count of one. V usage is TRBV5-1 and J usage is TRBJ2-1, with 12 positions matching TRBD2. The CDR3 sequence is 16 residues long. V trimming: 4 bases; J trimming: 3 bases; junction bases outside the gene matches: 5. Germline V lookup: CDR1 SGHRS, CDR2 YFSETQ. The CDR3 sequence is CASSPTSGGVYNEQFF. CDR3 bases: TGCGCCAGCAGCCCGACTAGCGGGGGCGTCTACAATGAGCAGTTCTTC.

V is TRBV7-8 and J is TRBJ1-1; TRBD1 agrees at 10 bases. V lost 1 base, J lost 4 bases, and 6 bases stayed unmatched. Germline-derived CDR1 and CDR2 are SGHVS and FQNEAQ. This CDR3 comprises 16 residues. The CDR3 DNA reads TGTGCCAGCAGCTTAGGCAGACAGGGGGCGATCACTGAAGCTTTCTTT. Translating it yields CASSLGRQGAITEAFF.

V is TRBV6-1 and J is TRBJ2-3; D is possibly TRBD1 (5 bases). The CDR3 is 15 residues long. The V end lost 6 bases, the J end lost 0 bases, and 13 bases lay between the germline ends. Germline V gene sequence: CDR1 MNHNS, CDR2 SASEGT. CDR3 DNA sequence: TGTGCCAGCAGCTTGACAGAAACTAGCACAGATACGCAGTATTTT. Translation gives CASSLTETSTDTQYF.

The chain recombines TRBV19 with TRBJ2-1, with TRBD1 identical over 9 bases. With V trimmed by 7 bases and J by 4 bases, 5 bases remained unmatched. The germline V gene has CDR1 LNHDA and CDR2 SQIVND (reference sequence). This CDR3 has 14 amino acids. CDR3 in amino acids: CASTQGARYNEQFF. The CDR3 DNA sequence: TGTGCCAGTACACAGGGGGCGCGGTACAATGAGCAGTTCTTC.